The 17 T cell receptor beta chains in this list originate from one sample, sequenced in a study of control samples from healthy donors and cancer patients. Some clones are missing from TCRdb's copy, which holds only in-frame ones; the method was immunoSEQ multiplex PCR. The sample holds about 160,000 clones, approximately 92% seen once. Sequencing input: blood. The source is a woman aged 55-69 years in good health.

In DNA, the CDR3 is TGTGCCAGCAGTGAACAGGGTAGCTACGAGCAGTACTTC. Protein product: CASSEQGSYEQYF. The V call is TRBV2, the J call TRBJ2-7; D is perhaps TRBD1 (5 bases). The germline CDR1 and CDR2 sequences are SNHLY and FYNNEI. V lost 2 bases and J lost 3, with 8 bases in between. The CDR3 is 13 amino acids.

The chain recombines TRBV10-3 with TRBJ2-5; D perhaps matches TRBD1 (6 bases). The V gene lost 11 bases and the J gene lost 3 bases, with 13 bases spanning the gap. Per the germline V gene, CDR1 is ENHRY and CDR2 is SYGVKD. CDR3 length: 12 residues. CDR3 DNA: TGTGCCTCAGCCAACAGGGAAGAGACCCAGTACTTC. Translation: CASANREETQYF.

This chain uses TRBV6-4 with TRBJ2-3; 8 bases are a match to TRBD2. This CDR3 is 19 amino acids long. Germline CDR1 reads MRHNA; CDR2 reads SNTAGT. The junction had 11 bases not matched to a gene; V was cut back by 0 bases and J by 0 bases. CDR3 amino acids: CASSDSSGRGGPSTDTQYF. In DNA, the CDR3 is TGTGCCAGCAGTGACTCGAGTGGACGGGGGGGCCCTAGCACAGATACGCAGTATTTT.

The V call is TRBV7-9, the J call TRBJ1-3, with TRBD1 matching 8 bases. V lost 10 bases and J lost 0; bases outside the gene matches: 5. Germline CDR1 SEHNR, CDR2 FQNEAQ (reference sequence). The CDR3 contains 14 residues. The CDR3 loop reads CATDRGDSGNTIYF. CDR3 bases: TGTGCCACCGACAGGGGTGACTCTGGAAACACCATATATTTT.

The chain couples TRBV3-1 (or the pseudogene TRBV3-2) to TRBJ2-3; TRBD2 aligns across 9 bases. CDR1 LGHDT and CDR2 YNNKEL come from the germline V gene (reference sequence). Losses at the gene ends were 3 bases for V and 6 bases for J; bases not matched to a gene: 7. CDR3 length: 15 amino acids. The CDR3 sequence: CASSHGGLAGDTQYF. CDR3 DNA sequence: TGTGCCAGCAGCCATGGGGGACTAGCCGGGGATACGCAGTATTTT.

The CDR3 here is CATSTRVPGPGAGGYTF. The CDR3 DNA is TGTGCCACCAGCACAAGAGTCCCGGGACCGGGGGCGGGGGGCTACACCTTC. This chain links TRBV15 with TRBJ1-2; possible D gene TRBD1, 6 bases. V dropped 4 bases and J dropped 8 bases, with 26 bases sitting between them. Germline V gene sequence: CDR1 LNHNV, CDR2 YYDKDF (reference sequence). The CDR3 covers 17 residues.

The CDR3 nucleotides are TGTGCCACCAGTGATCGCCAGGGGATCACAGATACGCAGTATTTT. Translated, it gives CATSDRQGITDTQYF. The chain joins TRBV24-1 to TRBJ2-3; perhaps TRBD1 as D (6 bases). This CDR3 contains 15 residues. In germline, CDR1 is KGHDR, CDR2 SFDVKD. Trimming removed 3 bases from V and 2 bases from J, with 11 bases in between.

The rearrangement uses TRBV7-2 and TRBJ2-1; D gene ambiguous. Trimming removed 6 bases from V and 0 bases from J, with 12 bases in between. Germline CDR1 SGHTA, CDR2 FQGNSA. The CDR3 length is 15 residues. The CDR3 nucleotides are TGTGCCAGCAGGCAAACCGGGTACTCCTACAATGAGCAGTTCTTC. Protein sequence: CASRQTGYSYNEQFF.

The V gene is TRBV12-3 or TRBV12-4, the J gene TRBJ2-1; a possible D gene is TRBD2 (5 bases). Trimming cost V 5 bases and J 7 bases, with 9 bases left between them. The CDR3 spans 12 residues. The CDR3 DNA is TGTGCCAGCAGTCCCGGGGAAAATGAGCAGTTCTTC. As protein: CASSPGENEQFF.

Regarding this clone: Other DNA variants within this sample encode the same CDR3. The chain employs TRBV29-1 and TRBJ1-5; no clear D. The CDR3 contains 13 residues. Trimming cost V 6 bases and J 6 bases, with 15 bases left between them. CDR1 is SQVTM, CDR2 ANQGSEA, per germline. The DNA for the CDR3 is TGCAGCGTGGAACCCAGCCCGGGTCAGCCCCAGCATTTT. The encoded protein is CSVEPSPGQPQHF.

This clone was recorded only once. Here the CDR3 DNA reads TGTGCCTACAGCAGGGGGTCCTACGAGCAGTACTTC. Its protein is CAYSRGSYEQYF. This chain uses TRBV30 with TRBJ2-7; TRBD1 matches at 7 bases. Trimming removed 7 bases from V and 1 base from J; junction bases left unmatched: 4. This CDR3 region has 12 residues. From germline, CDR1 is GTSNPN and CDR2 SVGIG (reference sequence).

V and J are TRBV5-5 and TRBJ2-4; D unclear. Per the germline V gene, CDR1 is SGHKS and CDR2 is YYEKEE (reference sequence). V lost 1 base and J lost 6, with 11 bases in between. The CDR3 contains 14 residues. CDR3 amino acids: CASSLKESGNIQYF. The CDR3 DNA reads TGTGCCAGCAGCTTGAAGGAGTCGGGAAACATTCAGTACTTC.

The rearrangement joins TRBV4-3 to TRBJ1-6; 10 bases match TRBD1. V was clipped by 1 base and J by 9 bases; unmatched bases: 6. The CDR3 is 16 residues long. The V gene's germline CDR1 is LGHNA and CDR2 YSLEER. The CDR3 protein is CASSQGSGQGTSPLHF. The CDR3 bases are TGCGCCAGCAGCCAAGGTTCGGGACAGGGGACTTCACCCCTCCACTTT.

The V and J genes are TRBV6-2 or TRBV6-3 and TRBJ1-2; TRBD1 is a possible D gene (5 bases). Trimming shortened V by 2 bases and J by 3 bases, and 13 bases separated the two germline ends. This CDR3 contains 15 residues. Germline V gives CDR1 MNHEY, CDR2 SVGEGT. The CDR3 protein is CASSYGAGLYYGYTF. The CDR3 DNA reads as TGTGCCAGCAGTTACGGGGCGGGGCTCTACTATGGCTACACCTTC.

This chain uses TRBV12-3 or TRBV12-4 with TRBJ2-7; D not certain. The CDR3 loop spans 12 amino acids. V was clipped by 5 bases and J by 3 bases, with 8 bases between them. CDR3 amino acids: CASSAPGYEQYF. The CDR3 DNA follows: TGTGCCAGCAGTGCCCCAGGCTACGAGCAGTACTTC.

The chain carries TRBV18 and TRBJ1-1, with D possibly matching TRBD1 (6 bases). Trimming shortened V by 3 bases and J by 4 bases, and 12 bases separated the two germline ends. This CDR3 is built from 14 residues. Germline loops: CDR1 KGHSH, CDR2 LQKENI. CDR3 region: CASSPITGSTEAFF. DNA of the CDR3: TGTGCCAGCTCACCGATAACAGGGAGCACTGAAGCTTTCTTT.

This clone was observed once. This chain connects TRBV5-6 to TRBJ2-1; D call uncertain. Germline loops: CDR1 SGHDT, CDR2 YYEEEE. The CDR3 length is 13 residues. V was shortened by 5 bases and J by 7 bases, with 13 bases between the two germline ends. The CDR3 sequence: CASRQPPGNEQFF. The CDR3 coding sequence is TGTGCCAGCAGACAACCCCCTGGGAATGAGCAGTTCTTC.